These 14 T cell receptor beta chains were sequenced from one sample in a study of CD4+ T cells in melanoma. Generated by immunoSEQ multiplex PCR, the TCRdb table keeps only in-frame clones and is missing some. Of roughly 10,000 clones listed, approximately 68% are singletons. The sample consisted of cells from a culture (not recorded whether cultured in vitro). These receptors were collected from a human donor with melanoma.

The V call is TRBV6-6, the J call TRBJ2-3, with unresolved D. Trimming shortened V by 2 bases and J by 2 bases, and 14 bases separated the two germline ends. Germline CDR1 is MNHNY and CDR2 is SVGAGI (reference sequence). This CDR3 comprises 16 residues. The CDR3 reads CASSYPLTDYTDTQYF. CDR3 in DNA: TGTGCCAGCAGTTACCCTCTCACGGATTACACAGATACGCAGTATTTT.

The chain combines TRBV25-1 with TRBJ1-1, with 8 bases lining up with TRBD1. V trimming: 6 bases; J trimming: 7 bases; junction bases outside the gene matches: 10. CDR1 is MGHDK and CDR2 is SYGVNS in the germline V gene. The CDR3 length is 14 residues. CDR3 coding DNA: TGTGCCAGCAGATCGACAGGGGCAAGTGGTGAAGCTTTCTTT. Translation gives CASRSTGASGEAFF. Full variable domain (remainder filled in from reference TRBV25-1 and TRBJ1-1): EADIYQTPRYLVIGTGKKITLECSQTMGHDKMYWYQQDPGMELHLIHYSYGVNSTEKGDLSSESTVSRIRTEHFPLTLESARPSHTSQYLCASRSTGASGEAFFGQGTRLTVV.

This clone showed up just a few times. The rearrangement uses TRBV30 and TRBJ2-1; 7 positions agree with TRBD1. Germline CDR1 and CDR2: GTSNPN and SVGIG (reference sequence). The CDR3 is 14 amino acids. Germline trimming cut 0 bases from V and 5 bases from J; bases unmatched to any gene: 4. Here the CDR3 DNA reads TGTGCCTGGAGTGTGGACAGGCGGCACAATGAGCAGTTCTTC. This codes for CAWSVDRRHNEQFF.

J is TRBJ2-1 and V is TRBV2; TRBD2 matches 7 bases. V lost 7 bases, J lost 4 bases, and 4 bases stayed unmatched. This CDR3 region has 13 residues. Germline V CDR1 and CDR2: SNHLY, FYNNEI. CDR3 DNA: TGTGCCAGCAATCAGCGGGGATACAATGAGCAGTTCTTC. It yields the protein CASNQRGYNEQFF.

This clone has more than one count but fewer than ten. The chain recombines TRBV4-1 with TRBJ1-2, with 7 bases lining up with TRBD1. Per the germline V gene, CDR1 is MGHRA and CDR2 is YSYEKL. This CDR3 region has 14 residues. V was pared by 2 bases and J by 5 bases, with 5 bases of the junction left unmatched. The CDR3 spells CASSQTTGVYGYTF. Here the CDR3 DNA reads TGCGCCAGCAGCCAAACTACAGGGGTTTATGGCTACACCTTC.

The chain employs TRBV10-1 and TRBJ2-1, with 8 bases lining up with TRBD2. J lost 4 bases, V lost 3 bases, and 5 bases had no gene match. CDR1 and CDR2 (germline): WNHNN, SYGVQD (reference sequence). The CDR3 is 15 residues long. CDR3 sequence reads: CASSEASGPYNEQFF. CDR3 in DNA: TGCGCCAGCAGTGAAGCTAGCGGGCCTTACAATGAGCAGTTCTTC.

V gene TRBV7-8 combines with J gene TRBJ1-1, with D tentatively TRBD1 (5 bases). The V end was cut by 1 base, the J end by 11 bases, with 26 bases between. The V gene's germline CDR1 is SGHVS and CDR2 FQNEAQ. The CDR3 covers 17 residues. CDR3 amino acids: CASSLGVERGGYGMAFF. The DNA for the CDR3 is TGTGCCAGCAGCTTAGGGGTAGAGAGGGGAGGCTACGGGATGGCTTTCTTT. The full variable domain, with the rest looked up from reference TRBV7-8 and TRBJ1-1, is GAGVSQSPRYKVAKRGQDVALRCDPISGHVSLFWYQQALGQGPEFLTYFQNEAQLDKSGLPSDRFFAERPEGSVSTLKIQRTQQEDSAVYLCASSLGVERGGYGMAFFGQGTRLTVV.

V is TRBV19 and J is TRBJ2-2, with D possibly TRBD2 on 5 matching bases. The V gene lost 10 bases and the J gene lost 5 bases, with 17 bases spanning the gap. Per the germline V gene, CDR1 is LNHDA and CDR2 is SQIVND (reference sequence). CDR3 length: 14 residues. This CDR3 is CATRGLGGTGELFF. The CDR3 DNA reads TGTGCCACCCGCGGACTTGGAGGAACCGGGGAGCTGTTTTTT. The full variable domain, with the rest looked up from reference TRBV19 and TRBJ2-2, is DGGITQSPKYLFRKEGQNVTLSCEQNLNHDAMYWYRQDPGQGLRLIYYSQIVNDFQKGDIAEGYSVSREKKESFPLTVTSAQKNPTAFYLCATRGLGGTGELFFGEGSRLTVL.

In this sample, this clone turned up a few times. The V and J genes are TRBV6-5 and TRBJ2-7; 11 bases align to TRBD1. The junction had 3 bases not matched to a gene; V was cut back by 5 bases and J by 3 bases. Germline CDR1 and CDR2: MNHEY and SVGAGI. The CDR3 extends over 14 amino acids. The CDR3 region has the DNA TGTGCCAGCAGTAAAGGGACAGGGGGCTACGAGCAGTACTTC. Protein product: CASSKGTGGYEQYF.

The chain couples TRBV2 to TRBJ2-1, with 15 bases lining up with TRBD2. Germline CDR1 SNHLY, CDR2 FYNNEI. The CDR3 has 19 amino acids. V trimming: 5 bases; J trimming: 3 bases; junction bases outside the gene matches: 11. DNA of the CDR3: TGTGCCAGCAGTTCCGGACTAGCGGGGGGGAATCCCCTCTACAATGAGCAGTTCTTC. Its protein is CASSSGLAGGNPLYNEQFF.

The CDR3 protein is CASSSNRARLTDTQYF. The CDR3 coding sequence is TGTGCCAGCAGCTCTAATAGGGCGAGACTCACAGATACGCAGTATTTT. The gene calls are TRBV7-8 and TRBJ2-3; no reliable D call. The germline V and J ends were trimmed by 4 bases and 2 bases, with 16 bases remaining between them. The CDR3 spans 16 residues. CDR1 and CDR2 (germline): SGHVS, FQNEAQ.

This rearrangement joins TRBV9 to TRBJ2-2; 7 nucleotides align to TRBD1. In germline, CDR1 is SGDLS, CDR2 YYNGEE. CDR3 size: 16 residues. The trim removed 0 bases at V and 3 bases at J, leaving 5 bases unmatched. DNA of the CDR3: TGTGCCAGCAGCGTAGGGACAGGACAAGACACCGGGGAGCTGTTTTTT. As protein: CASSVGTGQDTGELFF.

This chain links TRBV27 with TRBJ1-2; tentatively, D is TRBD1 (6 bases). In germline, CDR1 is MNHEY, CDR2 SMNVEV (reference sequence). CDR3 length: 22 residues. With 2 bases removed from V and 1 base from J, the gap between germline ends came to 32 bases. The DNA of the CDR3 is TGTGCCAGCAGTTTACGCAAAACAGGGTTAGGCAGGGAGGGGTTAAATAACTATGGCTACACCTTC. It yields the protein CASSLRKTGLGREGLNNYGYTF.

The chain couples TRBV6-5 to TRBJ2-3; D is tentatively TRBD1 or TRBD2 (6 bases each). The CDR3 length is 14 residues. CDR1 and CDR2 from the germline V gene are MNHEY and SVGAGI. Trimming removed 2 bases at V and 3 bases at J, with 9 bases between. CDR3 protein: CASSYGGPTDTQYF. The CDR3 DNA follows: TGTGCCAGCAGTTACGGGGGGCCAACAGATACGCAGTATTTT.